This T cell receptor beta chain was sequenced for a study of human T cells and chemical hapten exposure. Study overall: DPC at 0.01% went onto the upper back in patch tests, read at 6 days.

The library tagged individual cDNA molecules with unique molecular identifiers. TCRdb independently ran MiXCR on the RACE reads; one entry per CDR3 protein. The sample holds some 52,000 distinct CDR3 sequences, roughly 9.6% seen once. V was shortened by 5 bases and J by 6 bases, with 11 bases between the two germline ends. The CDR3 is 13 residues long. Germline values: CDR1 MDHEN, CDR2 SYDVKM. The sample's time point: patch test 1, 2 weeks after DPC sensitization. Described treatment: therapeutic diphenylcyclopropenone sensitization with weekly scalp DPC. The starting material, unfractionated whole blood, was used for total RNA extraction. This clonotype was picked up a small number of times.

The TCR was taken from a woman aged 40 to 50 with alopecia areata. Some clones in this sample may be carry-over from other donors' samples. The rearrangement links TRBV28 to TRBJ1-5; no firm D call. The sample here was whole blood, taken in connection with sensitization to the hapten diphenylcyclopropenone (DPC). CDR3 protein: CASSIPAGQPQHF. CDR3 DNA: TGTGCCAGCAGTATCCCCGCGGGTCAGCCCCAGCATTTT.